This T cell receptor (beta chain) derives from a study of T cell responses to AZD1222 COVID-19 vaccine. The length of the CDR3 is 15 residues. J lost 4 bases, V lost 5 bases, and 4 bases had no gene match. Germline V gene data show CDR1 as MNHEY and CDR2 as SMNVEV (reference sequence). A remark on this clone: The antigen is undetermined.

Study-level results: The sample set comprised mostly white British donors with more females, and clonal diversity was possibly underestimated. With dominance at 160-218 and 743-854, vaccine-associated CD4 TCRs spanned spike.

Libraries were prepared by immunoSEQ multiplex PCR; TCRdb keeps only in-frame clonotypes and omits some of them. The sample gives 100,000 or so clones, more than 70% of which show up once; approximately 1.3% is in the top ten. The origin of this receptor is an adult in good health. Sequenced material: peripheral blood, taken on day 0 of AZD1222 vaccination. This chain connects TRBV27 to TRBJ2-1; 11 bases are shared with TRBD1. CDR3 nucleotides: TGTGCCAGCAGTGCCGGGACAGGGGGTTACAATGAGCAGTTCTTC. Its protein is CASSAGTGGYNEQFF.